Sequencing of this T cell receptor beta chain was carried out in a study of beta chain features in type 1 diabetes. The germline CDR1 and CDR2 sequences are LNHDA and SQIVND (reference sequence). V lost 3 bases and J lost 5; bases outside the gene matches: 5. The CDR3 has 15 residues. Expressed TCRB transcripts were sequenced after all isolated RNA was converted to cDNA. TCRdb's copy holds only in-frame clones and misses some; the assay was immunoSEQ multiplex PCR. This table has hundreds of thousands of clones, 7.5% to 9% appearing once. The clonotype originates from a woman aged 18-29 years in good health. The V call is TRBV19, the J call TRBJ2-7; 12 bases align to TRBD2. The specimen sequenced was central memory CD4+ T cells from blood. The chain's CDR3 is CASSIRRLAGDEQYF. Here the CDR3 DNA reads TGTGCCAGTAGTATCCGCCGACTAGCGGGAGACGAGCAGTACTTC.